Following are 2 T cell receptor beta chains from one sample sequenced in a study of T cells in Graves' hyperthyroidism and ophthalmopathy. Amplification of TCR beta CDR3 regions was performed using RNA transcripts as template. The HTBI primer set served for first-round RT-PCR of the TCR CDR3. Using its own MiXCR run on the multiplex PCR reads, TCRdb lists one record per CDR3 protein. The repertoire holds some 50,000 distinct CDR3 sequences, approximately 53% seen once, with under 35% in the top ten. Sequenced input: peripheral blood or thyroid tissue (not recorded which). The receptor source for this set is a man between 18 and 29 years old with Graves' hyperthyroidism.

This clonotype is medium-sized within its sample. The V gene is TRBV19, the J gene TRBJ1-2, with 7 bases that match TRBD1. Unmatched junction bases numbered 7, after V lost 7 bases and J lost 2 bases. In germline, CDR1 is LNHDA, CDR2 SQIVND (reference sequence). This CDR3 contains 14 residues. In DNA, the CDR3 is TGTGCCAGTACCCGAACAGGGGACAACTATGGCTACACCTTC. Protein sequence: CASTRTGDNYGYTF.

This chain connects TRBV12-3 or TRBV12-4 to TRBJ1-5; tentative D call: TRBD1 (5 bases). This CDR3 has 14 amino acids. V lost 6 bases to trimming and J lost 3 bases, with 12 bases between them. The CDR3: CASSHTGSNQPQHF. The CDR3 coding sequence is TGTGCCAGCAGCCATACAGGCTCCAATCAGCCCCAGCATTTT.